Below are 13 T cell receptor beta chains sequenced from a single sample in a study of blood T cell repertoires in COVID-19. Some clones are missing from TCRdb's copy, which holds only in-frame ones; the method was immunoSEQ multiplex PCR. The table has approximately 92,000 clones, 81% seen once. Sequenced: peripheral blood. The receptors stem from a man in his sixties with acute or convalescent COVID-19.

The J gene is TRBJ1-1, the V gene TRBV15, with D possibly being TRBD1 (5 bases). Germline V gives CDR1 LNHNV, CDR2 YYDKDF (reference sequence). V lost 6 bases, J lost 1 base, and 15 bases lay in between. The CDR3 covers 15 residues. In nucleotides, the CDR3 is TGTGCCACCAGTCCTCCAGGGTGGAGGAACACTGAAGCTTTCTTT. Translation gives CATSPPGWRNTEAFF.

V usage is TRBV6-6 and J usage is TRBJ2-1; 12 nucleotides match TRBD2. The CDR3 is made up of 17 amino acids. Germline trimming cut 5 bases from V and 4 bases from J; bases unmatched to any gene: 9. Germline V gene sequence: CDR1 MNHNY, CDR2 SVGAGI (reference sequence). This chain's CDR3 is CASSPRTSGKLYNEQFF. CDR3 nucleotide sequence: TGTGCCAGCAGTCCACGGACTAGCGGGAAACTTTACAATGAGCAGTTCTTC.

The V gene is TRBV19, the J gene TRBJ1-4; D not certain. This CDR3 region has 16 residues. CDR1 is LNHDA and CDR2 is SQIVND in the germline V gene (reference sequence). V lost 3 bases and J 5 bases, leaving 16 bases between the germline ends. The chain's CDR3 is CASSIVAAPRNEKLFF. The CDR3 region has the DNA TGTGCCAGTAGTATTGTGGCAGCCCCGAGGAATGAAAAACTGTTTTTT.

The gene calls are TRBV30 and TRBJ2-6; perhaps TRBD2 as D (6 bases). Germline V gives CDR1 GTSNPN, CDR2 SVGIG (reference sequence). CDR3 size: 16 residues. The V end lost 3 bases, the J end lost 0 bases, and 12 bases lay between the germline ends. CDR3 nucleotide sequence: TGTGCCTGGAGGGCGGCGGGGATCTCTGGGGCCAACGTCCTGACTTTC. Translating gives CAWRAAGISGANVLTF.

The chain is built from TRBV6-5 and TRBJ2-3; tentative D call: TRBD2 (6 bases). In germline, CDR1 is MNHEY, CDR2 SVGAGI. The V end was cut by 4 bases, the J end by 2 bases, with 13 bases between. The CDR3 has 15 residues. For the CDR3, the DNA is TGTGCCAGCAGTTCCGGGACTTCCTACACAGATACGCAGTATTTT. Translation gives CASSSGTSYTDTQYF.

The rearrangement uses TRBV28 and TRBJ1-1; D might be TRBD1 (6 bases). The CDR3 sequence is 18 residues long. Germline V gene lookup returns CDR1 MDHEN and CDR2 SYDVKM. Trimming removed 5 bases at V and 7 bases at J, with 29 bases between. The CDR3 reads CASSTIVQFLSKGVEAFF. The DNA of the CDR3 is TGTGCCAGCAGTACGATTGTACAGTTCCTATCGAAGGGGGTTGAAGCTTTCTTT.

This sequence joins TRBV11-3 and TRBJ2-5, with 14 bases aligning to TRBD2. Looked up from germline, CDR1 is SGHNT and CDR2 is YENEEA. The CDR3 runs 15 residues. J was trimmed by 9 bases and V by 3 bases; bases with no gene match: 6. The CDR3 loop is CASSFETSGGVAQYF. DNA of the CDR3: TGTGCCAGCAGCTTCGAGACTAGCGGGGGGGTGGCCCAGTACTTC.

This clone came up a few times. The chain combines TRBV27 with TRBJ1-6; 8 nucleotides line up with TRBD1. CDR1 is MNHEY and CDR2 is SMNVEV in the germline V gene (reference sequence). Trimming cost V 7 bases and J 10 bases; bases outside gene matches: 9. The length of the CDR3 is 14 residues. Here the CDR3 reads CASTGTGLYSPLHF. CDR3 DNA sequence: TGTGCCAGCACCGGGACAGGTCTATACTCACCCCTCCACTTT.

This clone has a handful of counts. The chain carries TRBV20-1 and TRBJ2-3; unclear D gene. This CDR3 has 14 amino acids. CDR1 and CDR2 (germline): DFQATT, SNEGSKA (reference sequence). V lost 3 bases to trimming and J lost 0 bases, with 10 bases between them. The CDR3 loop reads CSASGAVSTDTQYF. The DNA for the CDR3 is TGCAGTGCTAGTGGCGCGGTTAGCACAGATACGCAGTATTTT.

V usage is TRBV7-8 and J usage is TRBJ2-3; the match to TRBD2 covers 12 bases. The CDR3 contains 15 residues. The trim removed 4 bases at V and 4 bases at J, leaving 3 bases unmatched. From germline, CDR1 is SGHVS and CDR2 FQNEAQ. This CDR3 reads CASSSSGRAPDTQYF. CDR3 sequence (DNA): TGTGCCAGCAGCTCTAGCGGGAGGGCCCCAGATACGCAGTATTTT.

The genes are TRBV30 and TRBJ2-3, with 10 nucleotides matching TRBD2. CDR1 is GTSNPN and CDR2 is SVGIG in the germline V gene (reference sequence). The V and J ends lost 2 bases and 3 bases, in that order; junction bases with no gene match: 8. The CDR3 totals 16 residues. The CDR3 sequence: CAWSPGTSVVTDTQYF. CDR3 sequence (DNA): TGTGCCTGGAGTCCCGGGACTAGCGTCGTGACAGATACGCAGTATTTT. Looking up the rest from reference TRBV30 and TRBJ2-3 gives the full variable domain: SQTIHQWPATLVQPVGSPLSLECTVEGTSNPNLYWYRQAAGRGLQLLFYSVGIGQISSEVPQNLSASRPQDRQFILSSKKLLLSDSGFYLCAWSPGTSVVTDTQYFGPGTRLTVL.

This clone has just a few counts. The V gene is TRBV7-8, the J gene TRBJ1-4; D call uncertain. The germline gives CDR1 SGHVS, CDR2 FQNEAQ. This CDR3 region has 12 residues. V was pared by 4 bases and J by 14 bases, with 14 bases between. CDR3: CASSYGEEVLFF. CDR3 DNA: TGTGCCAGCAGCTACGGGGAAGAAGTCCTGTTTTTT. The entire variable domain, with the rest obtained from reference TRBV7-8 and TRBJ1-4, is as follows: GAGVSQSPRYKVAKRGQDVALRCDPISGHVSLFWYQQALGQGPEFLTYFQNEAQLDKSGLPSDRFFAERPEGSVSTLKIQRTQQEDSAVYLCASSYGEEVLFFGSGTQLSVL.

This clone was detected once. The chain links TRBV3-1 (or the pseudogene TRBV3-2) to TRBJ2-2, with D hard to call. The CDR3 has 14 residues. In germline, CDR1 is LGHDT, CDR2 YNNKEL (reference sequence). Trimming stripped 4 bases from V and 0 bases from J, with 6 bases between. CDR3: CASSPLSNTGELFF. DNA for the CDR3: TGTGCCAGCAGCCCTTTGTCGAACACCGGGGAGCTGTTTTTT.